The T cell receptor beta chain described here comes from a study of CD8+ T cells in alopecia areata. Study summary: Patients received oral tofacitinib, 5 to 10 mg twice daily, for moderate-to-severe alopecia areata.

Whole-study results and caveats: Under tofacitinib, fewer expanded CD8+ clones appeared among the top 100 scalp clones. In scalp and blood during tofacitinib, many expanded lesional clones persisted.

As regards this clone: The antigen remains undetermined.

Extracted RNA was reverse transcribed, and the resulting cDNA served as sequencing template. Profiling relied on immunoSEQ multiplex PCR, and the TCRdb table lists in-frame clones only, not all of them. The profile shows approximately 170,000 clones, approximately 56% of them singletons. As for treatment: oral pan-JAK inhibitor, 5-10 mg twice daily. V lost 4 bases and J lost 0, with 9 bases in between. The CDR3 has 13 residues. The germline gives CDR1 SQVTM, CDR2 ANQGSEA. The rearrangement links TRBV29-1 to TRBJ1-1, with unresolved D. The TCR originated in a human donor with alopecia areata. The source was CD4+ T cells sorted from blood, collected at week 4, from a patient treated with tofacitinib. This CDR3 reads CSVGQVLNTEAFF. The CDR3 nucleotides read TGCAGCGTTGGTCAGGTGTTGAACACTGAAGCTTTCTTT.